This is a list of T cell receptor beta chains from one sample in a study of CD8+ T cells in alopecia areata. Assay: immunoSEQ multiplex PCR; the TCRdb copy retains only in-frame clones and omits some. The sample yields 150,000 or so clones, over 70% seen once. Sequences were derived from CD8+ T cells sorted from blood, sampled at week 0. The receptor source for this set is a human donor with alopecia areata. The CDR3 runs from the conserved cysteine through the conserved F or W. A D gene is named only where the DNA matches it firmly. The size field is filled for only some rows; it gives once, few, many or a size class.

j_call d_call v_call clone_size cdr3_aa cdr3_nt
TRBJ1-6 . TRBV4-1 . CASSHTHSGEWPLHF TGCGCCAGCAGCCATACCCACTCGGGGGAGTGGCCCCTCCACTTT
TRBJ2-7 TRBD1 TRBV7-8 . CASSQGDGQSSYEQYF TGTGCCAGCAGCCAGGGGGACGGTCAGAGCTCCTACGAGCAGTACTTC
TRBJ2-3 . TRBV29-1 . CSVFSTDTQYF TGCAGCGTATTTAGCACAGATACGCAGTATTTT
TRBJ1-4 . TRBV27 . CASSLFAGLGEKLFF TGTGCCAGCAGTTTATTCGCGGGGTTAGGCGAAAAACTGTTTTTT
TRBJ2-2 . TRBV2 . CASSGTENTGELFF TGTGCCAGCAGCGGGACGGAGAACACCGGGGAGCTGTTTTTT
TRBJ2-1 TRBD2 TRBV27 . CASFPLRTSGRLGNEQFF TGTGCCAGCTTTCCCCTAAGGACTAGCGGGAGATTGGGCAATGAGCAGTTCTTC
TRBJ2-7 . TRBV4-1 once CASSQQHQGNEQYF TGCGCCAGCAGCCAGCAGCACCAGGGAAACGAGCAGTACTTC
TRBJ2-1 . TRBV19 . CASSILYLGGEQFF TGTGCCAGTAGTATCCTTTACCTGGGGGGTGAGCAGTTCTTC
TRBJ2-3 . TRBV7-9 . CASSLALLTDTQYF TGTGCCAGCAGCTTAGCTCTACTCACAGATACGCAGTATTTT
TRBJ1-2 . TRBV7-9 . CASSPPQGNEGYTF TGTGCCAGCAGCCCTCCTCAGGGTAATGAAGGCTACACCTTC
TRBJ1-5 . TRBV7-2 . CASSFELNQPQHF TGTGCCAGCAGCTTCGAACTCAATCAGCCCCAGCATTTT
TRBJ1-5 . TRBV21-1 . CASSKAGDRSNQPQHF TGTGCCAGCAGCAAAGCCGGGGACAGGAGCAATCAGCCCCAGCATTTT
TRBJ2-5 . TRBV6-5 . CASSYDRETQYF TGTGCCAGCAGTTACGATAGGGAGACCCAGTACTTC
TRBJ2-7 . TRBV7-9 . CASSLVTNYEQYF TGTGCCAGCAGCTTAGTAACCAACTACGAGCAGTACTTC
TRBJ2-2 TRBD2 TRBV7-9 . CARAGLVDTGELFF TGTGCCAGAGCGGGGCTCGTGGACACCGGGGAGCTGTTTTTT
TRBJ2-7 . TRBV5-5 few CASSFGLTYEQYF TGTGCCAGCAGCTTCGGACTAACCTACGAGCAGTACTTC
TRBJ2-2 . TRBV29-1 . CSVRDGPGELFF TGCAGCGTTCGTGACGGGCCCGGGGAGCTGTTTTTT
TRBJ2-7 TRBD2 TRBV7-2 . CASSLASGSTYEQYF TGTGCCAGCAGCTTAGCTAGCGGGTCGACCTACGAGCAGTACTTC
TRBJ2-7 TRBD2 TRBV2 . CASSDGRLAGDFYEQYF TGTGCCAGCAGTGATGGGAGGCTAGCGGGAGATTTCTACGAGCAGTACTTC
TRBJ2-7 . TRBV7-9 . CASSLRGGISYEQYF TGTGCCAGCAGCTTAAGGGGCGGAATCTCCTACGAGCAGTACTTC
TRBJ1-1 TRBD1 TRBV7-2 . CASSLRAHPGTVFGTEAFF TGTGCCAGCAGCTTAAGGGCCCACCCCGGGACAGTTTTTGGCACTGAAGCTTTCTTT
TRBJ1-4 . TRBV27 . CASSFGEKLFF TGTGCCAGCAGTTTTGGCGAAAAACTGTTTTTT
TRBJ2-1 . TRBV4-1 . CASSQGLDNEQFF TGCGCCAGCAGCCAAGGACTAGACAATGAGCAGTTCTTC
TRBJ1-1 . TRBV27 . CASSRGSSEAFF TGTGCCAGCAGCAGGGGTTCATCTGAAGCTTTCTTT
TRBJ2-6 TRBD1 TRBV7-9 once CASSWTGGGRSGANVLTF TGTGCCAGCAGCTGGACAGGGGGCGGAAGGTCTGGGGCCAACGTCCTGACTTTC
TRBJ2-3 . TRBV29-1 . CSVEDLSQAQYF TGCAGCGTTGAAGATCTTAGCCAGGCGCAGTATTTT
TRBJ1-6 TRBD1 TRBV5-1 . CASGTGGASPLHF TGCGCCAGCGGGACAGGGGGCGCTTCACCCCTCCACTTT
TRBJ2-4 . TRBV9 . CASSPWGELAKNIQYF TGTGCCAGCAGCCCCTGGGGGGAATTAGCCAAAAACATTCAGTACTTC
TRBJ2-2 . TRBV1 . CTSSQEEEGADTGELFF TGCACCAGCAGCCAAGAAGAAGAGGGGGCGGACACCGGGGAGCTGTTTTTT
TRBJ2-3 . TRBV2 . CASSRLVGTDTQYF TGTGCCAGCAGTCGACTAGTAGGCACAGATACGCAGTATTTT
TRBJ2-2 . TRBV13 . CASSFAGGLNTGELFF TGTGCCAGCAGCTTCGCTGGGGGGTTGAACACCGGGGAGCTGTTTTTT
TRBJ1-1 TRBD1 TRBV5-1 . CASSLRTGVNTEAFF TGCGCCAGCAGCTTACGGACAGGGGTTAACACTGAAGCTTTCTTT
TRBJ1-5 . TRBV15 . CATSRGLGRSNQPQHF TGTGCCACCAGCAGAGGGCTGGGTCGGAGCAATCAGCCCCAGCATTTT
TRBJ2-2 . TRBV30 . CASRQGPLGAGELFF TGTGCCTCGAGGCAGGGGCCGTTGGGGGCCGGGGAGCTGTTTTTT
TRBJ2-7 . TRBV4-1 . CASSRGDSPREQYF TGCGCCAGCAGCCGGGGGGACTCCCCTCGGGAGCAGTACTTC
TRBJ2-6 . TRBV19 . CASTPGWAGANVLTF TGTGCCAGTACCCCCGGATGGGCTGGGGCCAACGTCCTGACTTTC
TRBJ2-1 . TRBV29-1 . CSVDTVYEQFF TGCAGCGTTGATACGGTCTATGAGCAGTTCTTC
TRBJ2-1 . TRBV29-1 . CSGAASYEQFF TGCAGCGGGGCAGCTAGCTATGAGCAGTTCTTC
TRBJ2-1 TRBD2 TRBV7-8 . CASSLDGLAGGSYNEQFF TGTGCCAGCAGCTTAGATGGACTAGCGGGAGGATCCTACAATGAGCAGTTCTTC
TRBJ2-7 . TRBV6-5 . CASSYRTTNYEQYF TGTGCCAGCAGTTACAGGACTACGAACTACGAGCAGTACTTC
TRBJ2-2 . TRBV10-2 . CASSESTRGTGELFF TGCGCCAGCAGTGAGTCGACTCGGGGCACCGGGGAGCTGTTTTTT
TRBJ2-1 . TRBV14 . CASSHPQQSNEQFF TGTGCCAGCAGCCATCCCCAGCAGAGTAATGAGCAGTTCTTC
TRBJ2-1 TRBD2 TRBV6-6 . CASSYFVGGALNEQFF TGTGCCAGCAGTTACTTTGTCGGGGGGGCCCTCAATGAGCAGTTCTTC
TRBJ2-1 TRBD2 TRBV6-6 . CASSWGLAGENEQFF TGTGCCAGCAGTTGGGGGCTAGCGGGGGAAAATGAGCAGTTCTTC
TRBJ1-1 . TRBV5-6 . CASSFGGRGTEAFF TGTGCCAGCAGCTTCGGGGGGCGCGGCACTGAAGCTTTCTTT
TRBJ2-2 TRBD1 TRBV6-4 . CASRVTQGDLAGELFF TGTGCCAGCAGAGTCACTCAGGGGGATCTCGCCGGGGAGCTGTTTTTT
TRBJ2-2 . TRBV5-6 . CASSLGQAAGELFF TGTGCCAGCAGCTTGGGCCAGGCCGCCGGGGAGCTGTTTTTT
TRBJ2-7 . TRBV21-1 . CASTPLVVFPYEQYF TGTGCCAGCACACCTCTGGTAGTTTTCCCCTACGAGCAGTACTTC
TRBJ2-7 . TRBV27 once CASSHWGPYEQYF TGTGCCAGCAGCCACTGGGGGCCCTACGAGCAGTACTTC